This T cell receptor beta chain is drawn from a study of early T cells in non-severe SARS-CoV-2 infection. Germline loops: CDR1 MNHNY, CDR2 SVGAGI (reference sequence). With 6 bases clipped from V and 0 bases from J, the junction kept 6 bases outside the gene matches. The CDR3 length is 16 residues. TCRdb reprocessed the 5' RACE reads via MiXCR and lists one record per CDR3 protein. The sample consists of some 38,000 distinct CDR3 sequences, around 6% of them appearing once. This clonotype has at least ten counts. The chain is built from TRBV6-6 and TRBJ1-5; 9 bases align to TRBD1. The sample was whole blood, taken at baseline. This clonotype was obtained from an adult who was a healthcare worker with PCR-confirmed SARS-CoV-2 infection or an uninfected control (not recorded which). The CDR3 sequence is CASSSGTGTSNQPQHF. The DNA of the CDR3 is TGTGCCAGCAGCTCGGGGACAGGGACTAGCAATCAGCCCCAGCATTTT.